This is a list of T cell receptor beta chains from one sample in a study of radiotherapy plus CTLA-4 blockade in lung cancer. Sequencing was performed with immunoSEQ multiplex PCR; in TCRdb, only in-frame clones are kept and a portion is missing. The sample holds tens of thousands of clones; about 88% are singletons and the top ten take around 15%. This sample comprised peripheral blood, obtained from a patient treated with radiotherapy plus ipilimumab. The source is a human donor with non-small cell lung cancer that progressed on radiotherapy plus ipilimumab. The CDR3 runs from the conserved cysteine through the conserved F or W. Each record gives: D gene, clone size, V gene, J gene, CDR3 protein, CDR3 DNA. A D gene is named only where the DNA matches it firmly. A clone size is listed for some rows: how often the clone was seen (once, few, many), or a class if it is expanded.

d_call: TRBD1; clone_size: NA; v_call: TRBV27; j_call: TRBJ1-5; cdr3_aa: CATQAGTGLGQPQHF; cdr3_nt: TGTGCCACTCAGGCAGGGACAGGGTTGGGTCAGCCCCAGCATTTT
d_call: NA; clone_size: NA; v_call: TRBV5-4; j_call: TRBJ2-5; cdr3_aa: CASSLRAPGEETQYF; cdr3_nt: TGTGCCAGCAGCTTGAGGGCCCCAGGGGAAGAGACCCAGTACTTC
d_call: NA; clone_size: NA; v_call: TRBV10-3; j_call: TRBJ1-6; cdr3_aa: CAIRGAEGYNSPLHF; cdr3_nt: TGTGCCATCAGGGGGGCGGAGGGATATAATTCACCCCTCCACTTT
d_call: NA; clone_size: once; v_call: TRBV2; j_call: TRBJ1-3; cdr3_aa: CASSDDGNTIYF; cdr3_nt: TGTGCCAGCAGTGACGACGGAAACACCATATATTTT
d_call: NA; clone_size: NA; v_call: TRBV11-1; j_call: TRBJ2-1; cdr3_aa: CASSLGVEQFF; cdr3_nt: TGTGCCAGCAGCTTAGGGGTTGAGCAGTTCTTC
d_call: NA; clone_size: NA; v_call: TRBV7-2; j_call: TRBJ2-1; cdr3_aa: CASSLVGFGEQFF; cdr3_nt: TGTGCCAGCAGCCTTGTTGGTTTCGGTGAGCAGTTCTTC
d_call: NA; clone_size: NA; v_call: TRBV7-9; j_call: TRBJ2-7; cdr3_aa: CASSQKDITEQYF; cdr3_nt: TGTGCCAGCAGCCAAAAGGACATCACCGAGCAGTACTTC
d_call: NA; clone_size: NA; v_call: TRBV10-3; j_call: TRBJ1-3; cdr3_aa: CAISPGAHVSGNTIYF; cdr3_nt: TGTGCCATCTCCCCTGGAGCACATGTCTCTGGAAACACCATATATTTT
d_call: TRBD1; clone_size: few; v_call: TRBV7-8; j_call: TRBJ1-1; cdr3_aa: CASSQGTANTEAFF; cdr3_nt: TGTGCCAGCAGCCAAGGGACAGCGAACACTGAAGCTTTCTTT
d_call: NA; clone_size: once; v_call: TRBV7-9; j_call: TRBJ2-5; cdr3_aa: CASSLFMNQETQYF; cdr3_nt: TGTGCCAGCAGCTTATTCATGAACCAAGAGACCCAGTACTTC
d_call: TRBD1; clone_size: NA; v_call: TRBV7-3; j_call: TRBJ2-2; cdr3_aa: CASKTGTGGTGELFF; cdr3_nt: TGTGCCAGCAAAACCGGGACAGGGGGCACCGGGGAGCTGTTTTTT
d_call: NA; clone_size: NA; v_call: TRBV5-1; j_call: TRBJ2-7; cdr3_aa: CASSATPHFGPDEQYF; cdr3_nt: TGCGCCAGCAGCGCCACACCTCATTTCGGCCCCGACGAGCAGTACTTC
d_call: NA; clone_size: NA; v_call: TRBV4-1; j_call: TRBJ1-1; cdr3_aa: CASSQVQGVDMNTEAFF; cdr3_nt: TGCGCCAGCAGCCAAGTACAAGGGGTCGACATGAACACTGAAGCTTTCTTT
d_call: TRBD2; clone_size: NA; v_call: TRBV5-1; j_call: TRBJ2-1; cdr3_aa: CASSYFSGDTYNEQFF; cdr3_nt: TGCGCCAGCAGCTACTTCAGCGGGGATACCTACAATGAGCAGTTCTTC
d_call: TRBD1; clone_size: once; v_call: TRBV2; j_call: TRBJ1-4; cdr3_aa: CASTGDRANEKLFF; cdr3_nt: TGTGCCAGCACAGGGGACAGGGCTAATGAAAAACTGTTTTTT
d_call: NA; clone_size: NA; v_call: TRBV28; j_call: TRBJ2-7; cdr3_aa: CASSFPAREYEQYF; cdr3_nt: TGTGCCAGCAGTTTTCCGGCTAGGGAATACGAGCAGTACTTC
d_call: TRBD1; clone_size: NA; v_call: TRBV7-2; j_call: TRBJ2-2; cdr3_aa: CASSVIGTGSTGELFF; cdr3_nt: TGTGCCAGCAGCGTTATCGGGACAGGGTCTACCGGGGAGCTGTTTTTT
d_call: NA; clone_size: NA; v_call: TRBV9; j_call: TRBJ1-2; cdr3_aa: CASSVALGSITGGYGYTF; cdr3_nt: TGTGCCAGCAGCGTAGCGTTGGGTAGTATTACGGGGGGATATGGCTACACCTTC
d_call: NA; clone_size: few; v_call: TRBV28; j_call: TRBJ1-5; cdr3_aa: CASSPTNGNQPQHF; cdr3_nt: TGTGCCAGCAGTCCGACGAATGGCAATCAGCCCCAGCATTTT
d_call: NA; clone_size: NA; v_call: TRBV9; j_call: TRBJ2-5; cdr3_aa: CASSVGGEETQYF; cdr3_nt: TGTGCCAGCAGCGTAGGAGGGGAAGAGACCCAGTACTTC
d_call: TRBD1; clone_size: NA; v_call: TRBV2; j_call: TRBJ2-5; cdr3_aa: CASTWTGAETQYF; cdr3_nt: TGTGCCAGCACCTGGACAGGGGCGGAGACCCAGTACTTC
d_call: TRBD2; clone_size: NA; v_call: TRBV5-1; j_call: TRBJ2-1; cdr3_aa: CASSLAGEIYNEQFF; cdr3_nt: TGCGCCAGCAGCCTAGCGGGAGAGATTTACAATGAGCAGTTCTTC
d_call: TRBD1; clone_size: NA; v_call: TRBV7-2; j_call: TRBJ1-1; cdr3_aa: CASSEPDREGTEAFF; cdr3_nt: TGTGCCAGCAGCGAACCCGACAGGGAGGGGACTGAAGCTTTCTTT
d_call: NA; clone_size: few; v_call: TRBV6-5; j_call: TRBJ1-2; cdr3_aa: CASSEPTVDYGYTF; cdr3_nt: TGTGCCAGCAGTGAACCCACGGTAGACTATGGCTACACCTTC
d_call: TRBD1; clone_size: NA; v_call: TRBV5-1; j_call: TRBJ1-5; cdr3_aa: CARTGATNQPQHF; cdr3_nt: TGCGCCAGGACAGGGGCCACCAATCAGCCCCAGCATTTT
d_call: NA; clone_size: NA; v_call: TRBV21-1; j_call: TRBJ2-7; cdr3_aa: CASSKPASLGTYEQYF; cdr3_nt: TGTGCCAGCAGCAAACCAGCTAGTTTGGGAACCTACGAGCAGTACTTC
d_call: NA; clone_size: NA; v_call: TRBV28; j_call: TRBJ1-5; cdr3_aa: CASSDGNQPQHF; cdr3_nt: TGTGCCAGCAGCGACGGGAATCAGCCCCAGCATTTT
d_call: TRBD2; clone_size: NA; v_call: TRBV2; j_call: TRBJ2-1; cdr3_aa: CASRGTSGGASYNEQFF; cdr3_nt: TGTGCCAGCAGAGGGACTAGCGGGGGGGCATCCTACAATGAGCAGTTCTTC
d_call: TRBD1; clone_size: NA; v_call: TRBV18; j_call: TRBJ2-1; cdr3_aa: CASSPSRQGYNEQFF; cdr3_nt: TGTGCCAGCTCACCATCTCGACAGGGCTACAATGAGCAGTTCTTC
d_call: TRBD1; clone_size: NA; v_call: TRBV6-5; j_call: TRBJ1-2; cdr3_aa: CASSTDRDYGYTF; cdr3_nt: TGTGCCAGCAGCACCGACAGGGACTATGGCTACACCTTC
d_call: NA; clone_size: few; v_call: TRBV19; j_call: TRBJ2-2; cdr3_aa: CASRIGGLNTGELFF; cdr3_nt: TGTGCCAGTAGAATCGGCGGATTAAACACCGGGGAGCTGTTTTTT
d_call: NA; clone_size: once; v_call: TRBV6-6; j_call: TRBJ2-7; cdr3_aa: CASMFRVYYEQYF; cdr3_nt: TGTGCCAGCATGTTCAGGGTATACTACGAGCAGTACTTC
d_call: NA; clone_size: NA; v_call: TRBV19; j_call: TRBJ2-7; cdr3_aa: CASSMGPGASYEQYF; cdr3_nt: TGTGCCAGTAGTATGGGACCAGGCGCGTCCTACGAGCAGTACTTC
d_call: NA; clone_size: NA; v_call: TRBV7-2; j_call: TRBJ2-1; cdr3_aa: CASSLVGGSYEQFF; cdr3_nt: TGTGCCAGCAGCTTAGTTGGGGGGTCGTATGAGCAGTTCTTC
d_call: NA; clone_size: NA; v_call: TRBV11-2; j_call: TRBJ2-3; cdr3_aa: CASSLIDTQYF; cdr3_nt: TGTGCCAGCAGCTTAATTGATACGCAGTATTTT
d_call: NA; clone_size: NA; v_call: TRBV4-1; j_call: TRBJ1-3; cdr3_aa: CASSQDVGSGNTIYF; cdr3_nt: TGCGCCAGCAGCCAAGACGTCGGGTCTGGAAACACCATATATTTT
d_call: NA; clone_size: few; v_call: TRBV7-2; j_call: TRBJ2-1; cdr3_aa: CASSSQPSGSSYNEQFF; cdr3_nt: TGTGCCAGCAGCTCCCAACCCTCTGGGAGCTCCTACAATGAGCAGTTCTTC
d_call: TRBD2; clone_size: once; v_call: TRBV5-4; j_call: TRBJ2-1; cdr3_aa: CASSRTSGGVGNEQFF; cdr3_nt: TGTGCCAGCAGCAGGACTAGCGGGGGGGTCGGCAATGAGCAGTTCTTC
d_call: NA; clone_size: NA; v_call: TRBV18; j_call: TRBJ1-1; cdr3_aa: CASHPGAGNTEAFF; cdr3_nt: TGTGCCAGCCACCCCGGAGCAGGGAACACTGAAGCTTTCTTT
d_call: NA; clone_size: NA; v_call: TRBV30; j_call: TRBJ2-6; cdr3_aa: CAWGGPNPGANVLTF; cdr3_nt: TGTGCCTGGGGGGGGCCAAACCCTGGGGCCAACGTCCTGACTTTC
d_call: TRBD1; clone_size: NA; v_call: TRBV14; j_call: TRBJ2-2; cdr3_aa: CASSHLRQGPNTGELFF; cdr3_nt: TGTGCCAGCAGCCACCTCCGACAGGGTCCGAACACCGGGGAGCTGTTTTTT
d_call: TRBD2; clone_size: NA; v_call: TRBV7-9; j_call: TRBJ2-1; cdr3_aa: CASSPRFSGASYNEQFF; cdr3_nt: TGTGCCAGCAGCCCCCGTTTTAGCGGGGCGTCCTACAATGAGCAGTTCTTC
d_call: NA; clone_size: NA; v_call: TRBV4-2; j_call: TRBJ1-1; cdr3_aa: CASSQSSGQYTEAFF; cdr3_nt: TGTGCCAGCAGCCAATCCTCCGGACAGTACACTGAAGCTTTCTTT
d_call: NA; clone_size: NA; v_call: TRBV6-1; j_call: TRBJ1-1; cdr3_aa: CASSAWGTEAFF; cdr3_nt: TGTGCCAGCAGTGCTTGGGGGACTGAAGCTTTCTTT
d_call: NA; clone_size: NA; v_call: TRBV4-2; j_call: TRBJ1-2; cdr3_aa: CASSQGQARNGYTF; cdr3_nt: TGTGCCAGCAGCCAAGGACAGGCCCGTAATGGCTACACCTTC
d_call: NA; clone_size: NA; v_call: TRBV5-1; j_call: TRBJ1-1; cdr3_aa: CASSLGGVGAEAFF; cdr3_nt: TGCGCCAGCAGCTTGGGTGGGGTTGGGGCTGAAGCTTTCTTT
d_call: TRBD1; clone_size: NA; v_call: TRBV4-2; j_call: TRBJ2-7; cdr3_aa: CASSQAGQGYEQYF; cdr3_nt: TGTGCCAGCAGCCAAGCAGGACAGGGCTACGAGCAGTACTTC
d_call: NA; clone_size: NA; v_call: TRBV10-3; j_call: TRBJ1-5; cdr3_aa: CAISAFDSSNQPQHF; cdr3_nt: TGTGCCATCAGTGCCTTCGACAGTAGCAATCAGCCCCAGCATTTT
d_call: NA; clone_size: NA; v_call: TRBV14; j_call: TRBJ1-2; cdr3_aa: CAILDAVGGYTF; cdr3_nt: TGTGCCATCCTAGACGCGGTGGGTGGCTACACCTTC
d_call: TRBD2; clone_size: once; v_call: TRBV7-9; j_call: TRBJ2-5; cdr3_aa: CASSPSGGEQETQYF; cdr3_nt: TGTGCCAGCAGCCCCAGCGGGGGAGAACAAGAGACCCAGTACTTC
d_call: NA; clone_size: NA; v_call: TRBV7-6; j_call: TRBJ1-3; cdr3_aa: CASSSLPGNTIYF; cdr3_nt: TGTGCCAGCAGCTCCCTCCCTGGAAACACCATATATTTT
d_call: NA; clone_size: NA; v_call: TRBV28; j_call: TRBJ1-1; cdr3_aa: CASRSQGGSTEAFF; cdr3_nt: TGTGCCAGCAGGAGTCAGGGAGGTAGCACTGAAGCTTTCTTT
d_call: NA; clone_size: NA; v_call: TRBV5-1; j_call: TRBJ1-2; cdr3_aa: CASSAEGHNYGYTF; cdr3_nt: TGCGCCAGCAGCGCGGAGGGTCATAACTATGGCTACACCTTC
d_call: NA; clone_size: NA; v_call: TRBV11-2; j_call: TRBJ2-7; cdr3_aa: CASSLGVGEQYF; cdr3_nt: TGTGCCAGCAGCTTGGGGGTGGGCGAGCAGTACTTC
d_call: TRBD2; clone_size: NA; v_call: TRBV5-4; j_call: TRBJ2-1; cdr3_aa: CASSPGTSGIYNEQFF; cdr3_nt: TGTGCCAGCAGCCCGGGGACTAGCGGGATCTACAATGAGCAGTTCTTC